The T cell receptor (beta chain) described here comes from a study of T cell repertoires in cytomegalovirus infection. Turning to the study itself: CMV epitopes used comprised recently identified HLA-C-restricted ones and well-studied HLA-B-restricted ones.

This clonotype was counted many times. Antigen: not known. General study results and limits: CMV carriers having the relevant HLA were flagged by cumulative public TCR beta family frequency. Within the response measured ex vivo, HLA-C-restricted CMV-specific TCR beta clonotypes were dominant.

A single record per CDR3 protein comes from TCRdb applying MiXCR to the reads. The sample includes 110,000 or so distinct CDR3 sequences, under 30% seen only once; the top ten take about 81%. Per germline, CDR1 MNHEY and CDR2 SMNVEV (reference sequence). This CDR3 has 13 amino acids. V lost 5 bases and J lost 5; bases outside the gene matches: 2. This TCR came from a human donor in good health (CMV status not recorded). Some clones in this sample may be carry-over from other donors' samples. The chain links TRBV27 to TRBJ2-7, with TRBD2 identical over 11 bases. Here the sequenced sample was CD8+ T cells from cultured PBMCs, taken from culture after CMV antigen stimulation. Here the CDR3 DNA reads TGTGCCAGCAGTCTACTAGCGGGGGACGAGCAGTACTTC. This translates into CASSLLAGDEQYF.